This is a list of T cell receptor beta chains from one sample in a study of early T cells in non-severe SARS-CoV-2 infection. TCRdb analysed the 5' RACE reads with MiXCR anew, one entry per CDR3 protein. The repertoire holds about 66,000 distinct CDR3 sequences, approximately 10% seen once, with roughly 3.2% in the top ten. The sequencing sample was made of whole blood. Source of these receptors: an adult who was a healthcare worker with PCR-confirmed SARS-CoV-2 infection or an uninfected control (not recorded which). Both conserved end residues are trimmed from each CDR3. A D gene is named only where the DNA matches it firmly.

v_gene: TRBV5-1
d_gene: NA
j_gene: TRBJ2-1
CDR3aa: ASSPESTTNEQF

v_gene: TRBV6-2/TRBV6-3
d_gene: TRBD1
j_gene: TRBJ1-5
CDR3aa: ASSTDRGKGNQPQH

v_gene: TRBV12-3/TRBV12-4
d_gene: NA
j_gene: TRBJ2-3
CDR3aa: ATQERRGTDTQY

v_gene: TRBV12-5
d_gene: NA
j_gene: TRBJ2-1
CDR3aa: ASGLEASIYNEQF

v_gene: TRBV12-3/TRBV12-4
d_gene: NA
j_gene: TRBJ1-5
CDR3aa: ASSSQGRLYSNQPQH

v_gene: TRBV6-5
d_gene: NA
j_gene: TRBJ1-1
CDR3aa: ASSYVGGNTEAF

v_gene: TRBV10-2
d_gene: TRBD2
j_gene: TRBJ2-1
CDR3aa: ASGRQGLAYNEQF

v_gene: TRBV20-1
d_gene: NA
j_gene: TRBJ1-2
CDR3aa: SAPRTRNYGYT

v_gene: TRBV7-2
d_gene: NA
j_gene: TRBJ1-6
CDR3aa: ASSLNLHRTLH

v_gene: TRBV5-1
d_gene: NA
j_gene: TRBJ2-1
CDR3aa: ASSLVRNDYNEQF

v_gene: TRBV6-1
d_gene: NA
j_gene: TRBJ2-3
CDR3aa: ASMQRGADTQY

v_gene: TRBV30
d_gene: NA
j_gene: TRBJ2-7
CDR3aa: AWVRGNHEQY

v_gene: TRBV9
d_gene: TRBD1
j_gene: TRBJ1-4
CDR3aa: ASSDRDSGSEKLF

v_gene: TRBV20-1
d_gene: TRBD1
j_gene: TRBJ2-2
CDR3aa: SAQGQGDTGELF

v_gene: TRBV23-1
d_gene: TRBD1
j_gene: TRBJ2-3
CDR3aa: ASSHRTGGSTDTQY

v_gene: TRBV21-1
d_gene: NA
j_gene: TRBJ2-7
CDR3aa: ASSPSLDRVSYEQY

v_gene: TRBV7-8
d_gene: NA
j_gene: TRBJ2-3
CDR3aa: ASSLAQIDTQY

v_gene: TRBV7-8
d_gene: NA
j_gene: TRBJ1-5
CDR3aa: ASTLGVGNQPQH

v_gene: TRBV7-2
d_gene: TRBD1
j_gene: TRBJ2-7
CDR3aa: ASSPTGTGGTYEQY

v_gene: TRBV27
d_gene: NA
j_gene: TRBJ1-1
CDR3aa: ASSLRSPENTEAF

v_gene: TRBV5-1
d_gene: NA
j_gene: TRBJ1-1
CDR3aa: ASGQGNTEAF

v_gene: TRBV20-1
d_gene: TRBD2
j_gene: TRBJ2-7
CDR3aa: SARAIPTSGRASYEQY

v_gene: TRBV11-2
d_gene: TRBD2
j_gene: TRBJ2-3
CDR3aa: ASSSPGLATTDTQY

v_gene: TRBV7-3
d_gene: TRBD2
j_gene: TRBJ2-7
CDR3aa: ASSLTSGDSYEQY

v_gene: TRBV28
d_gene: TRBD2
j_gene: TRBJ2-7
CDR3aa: ASSPEREGPPTY

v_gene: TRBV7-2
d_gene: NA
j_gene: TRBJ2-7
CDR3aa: ASSLALANYEQY

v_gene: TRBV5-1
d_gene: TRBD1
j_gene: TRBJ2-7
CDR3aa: ASSIQGALYEQY

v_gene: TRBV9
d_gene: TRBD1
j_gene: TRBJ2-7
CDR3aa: ASSRQGTFYEQY

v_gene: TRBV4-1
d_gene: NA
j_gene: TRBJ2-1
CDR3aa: ASSQEQRSYNEQF

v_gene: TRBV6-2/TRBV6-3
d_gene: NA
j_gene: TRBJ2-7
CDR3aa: ASSPHSYEQY

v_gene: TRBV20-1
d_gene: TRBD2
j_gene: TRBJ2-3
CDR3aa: SAQTHTTSGSTDTQY

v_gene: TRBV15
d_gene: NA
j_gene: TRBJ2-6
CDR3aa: ATSSPGRGPGANVLT

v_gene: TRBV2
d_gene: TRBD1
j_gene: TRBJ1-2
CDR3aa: ASSGGTGRTANYGYT

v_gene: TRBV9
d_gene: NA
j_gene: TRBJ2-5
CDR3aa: ASSVERLPTETQY

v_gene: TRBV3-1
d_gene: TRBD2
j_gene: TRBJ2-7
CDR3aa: ASSPSGAYEQY

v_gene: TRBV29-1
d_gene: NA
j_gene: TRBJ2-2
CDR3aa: SVVSAGGGELF